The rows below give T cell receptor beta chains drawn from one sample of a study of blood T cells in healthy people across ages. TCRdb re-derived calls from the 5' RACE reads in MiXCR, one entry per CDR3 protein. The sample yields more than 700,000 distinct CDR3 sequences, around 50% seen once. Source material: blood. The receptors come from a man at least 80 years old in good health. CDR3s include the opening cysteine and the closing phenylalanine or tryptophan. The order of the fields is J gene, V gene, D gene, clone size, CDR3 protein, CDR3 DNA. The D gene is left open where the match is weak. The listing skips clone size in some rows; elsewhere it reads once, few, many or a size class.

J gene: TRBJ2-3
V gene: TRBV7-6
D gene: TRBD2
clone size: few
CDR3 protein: CASSPGTSGGGVDTQYF
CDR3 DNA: TGTGCCAGCAGTCCCGGGACTAGCGGAGGGGGGGTCGATACGCAGTATTTT

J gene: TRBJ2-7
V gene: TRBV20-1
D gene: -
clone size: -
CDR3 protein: CSARGTWGREYEQYF
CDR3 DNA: TGCAGTGCTAGAGGGACCTGGGGTAGAGAATACGAGCAGTACTTC

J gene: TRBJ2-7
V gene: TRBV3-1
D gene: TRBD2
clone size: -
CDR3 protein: CASSQGPSSGRIYEQYF
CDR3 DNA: TGTGCCAGCAGCCAAGGCCCTTCTAGCGGGAGAATCTACGAGCAGTACTTC

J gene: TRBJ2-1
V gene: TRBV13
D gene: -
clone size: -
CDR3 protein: CASEGRVGETQFF
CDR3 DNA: TGTGCCAGCGAGGGCCGGGTCGGGGAGACCCAGTTCTTC

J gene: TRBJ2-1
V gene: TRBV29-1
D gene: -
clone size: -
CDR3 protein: CSVEFMGLDNEQFF
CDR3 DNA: TGCAGCGTTGAGTTTATGGGTTTGGACAATGAGCAGTTCTTC

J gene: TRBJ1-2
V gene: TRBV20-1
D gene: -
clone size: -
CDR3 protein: CSAPDDNYGYTF
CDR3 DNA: TGCAGTGCCCCGGACGATAACTATGGCTACACCTTC

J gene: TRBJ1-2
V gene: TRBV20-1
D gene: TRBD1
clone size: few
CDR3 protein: CSASFGGTGANYGYTF
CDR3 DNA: TGCAGTGCTAGTTTTGGGGGTACAGGGGCCAACTATGGCTACACCTTC

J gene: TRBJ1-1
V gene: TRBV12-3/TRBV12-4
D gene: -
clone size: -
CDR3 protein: CASSWRDEGRTEAFF
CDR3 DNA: TGTGCCAGCAGTTGGAGGGACGAGGGTCGGACTGAAGCTTTCTTT

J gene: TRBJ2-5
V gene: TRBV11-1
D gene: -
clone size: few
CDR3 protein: CASSQSGDVQETQYF
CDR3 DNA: TGTGCCAGCAGCCAGAGTGGGGACGTCCAAGAGACCCAGTACTTC

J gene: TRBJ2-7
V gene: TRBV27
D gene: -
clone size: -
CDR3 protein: CATARQANSYEQYF
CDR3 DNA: TGTGCCACCGCGAGACAGGCGAACTCCTACGAGCAGTACTTC

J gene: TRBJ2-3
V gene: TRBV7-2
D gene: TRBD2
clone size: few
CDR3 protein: CASSARTSGNTDTQYF
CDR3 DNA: TGTGCCAGCAGCGCCAGGACTAGCGGAAACACAGATACGCAGTATTTT

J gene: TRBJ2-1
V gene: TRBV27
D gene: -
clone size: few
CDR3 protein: CASSIRLEMYPNEQFF
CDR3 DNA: TGTGCCAGCAGTATACGTCTAGAAATGTACCCAAATGAGCAGTTCTTC

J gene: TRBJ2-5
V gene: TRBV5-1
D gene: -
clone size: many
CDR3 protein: CASSWTVGETQYF
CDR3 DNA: TGCGCCAGCAGCTGGACGGTGGGGGAGACCCAGTACTTC

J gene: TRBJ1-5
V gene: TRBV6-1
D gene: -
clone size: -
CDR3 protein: CASTQGYQPQHF
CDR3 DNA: TGTGCCAGCACTCAGGGGTATCAGCCCCAGCATTTT

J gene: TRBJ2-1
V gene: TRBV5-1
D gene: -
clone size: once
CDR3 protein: CASSLESHSYNEQFF
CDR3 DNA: TGCGCCAGCAGCTTGGAAAGCCACTCCTACAATGAGCAGTTCTTC

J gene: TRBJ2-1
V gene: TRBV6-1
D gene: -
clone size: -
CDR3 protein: CASSELRIPSNEQFF
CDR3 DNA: TGTGCCAGCAGTGAATTGCGGATCCCTAGCAATGAGCAGTTCTTC

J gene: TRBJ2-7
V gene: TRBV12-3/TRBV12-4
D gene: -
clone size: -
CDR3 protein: CASSIMWSGVNEQYF
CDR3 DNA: TGTGCCAGCAGTATAATGTGGAGTGGGGTCAATGAGCAGTACTTC

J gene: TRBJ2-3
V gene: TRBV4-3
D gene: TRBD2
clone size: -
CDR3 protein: CASSQDTGLAAGTDTQYF
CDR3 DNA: TGCGCCAGCAGCCAAGATACGGGACTAGCGGCTGGCACAGATACGCAGTATTTT

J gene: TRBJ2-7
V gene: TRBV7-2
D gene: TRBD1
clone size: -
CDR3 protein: CASSSTGGQYEQYF
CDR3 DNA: TGTGCCAGCAGCTCCACAGGGGGTCAATACGAGCAGTACTTC

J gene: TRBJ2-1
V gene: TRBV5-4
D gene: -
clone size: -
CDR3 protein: CASRPPGLGYNEQFF
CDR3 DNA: TGTGCCAGCAGACCCCCGGGACTGGGGTACAATGAGCAGTTCTTC

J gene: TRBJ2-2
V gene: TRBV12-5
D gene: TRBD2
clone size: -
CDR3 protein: CASGLVYLAGGPRTGELFF
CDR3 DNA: TGTGCTAGTGGTTTGGTATATTTGGCGGGAGGGCCTAGGACCGGGGAGCTGTTTTTT

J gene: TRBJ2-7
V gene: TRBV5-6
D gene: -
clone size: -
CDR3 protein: CASSFGDRSANEQYF
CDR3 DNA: TGTGCCAGCAGCTTTGGCGACAGGTCTGCCAACGAGCAGTACTTC

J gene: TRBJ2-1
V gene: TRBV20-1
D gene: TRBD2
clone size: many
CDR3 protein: CSARDTGTTQYNEQFF
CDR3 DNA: TGCAGTGCTAGAGACACCGGGACTACGCAATACAATGAGCAGTTCTTC

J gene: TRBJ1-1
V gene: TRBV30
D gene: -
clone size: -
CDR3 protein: CAWSVLRGTEAFF
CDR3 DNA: TGTGCCTGGAGTGTACTACGGGGAACTGAAGCTTTCTTT

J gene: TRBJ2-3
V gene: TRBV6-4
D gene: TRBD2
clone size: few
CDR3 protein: CASSYGAGGRDDTQYF
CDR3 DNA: TGTGCCAGCAGCTACGGTGCGGGAGGCCGTGACGATACGCAGTATTTT

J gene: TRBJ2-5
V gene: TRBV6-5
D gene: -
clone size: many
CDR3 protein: CASSRPQETQYF
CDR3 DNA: TGTGCCAGCAGCCGGCCCCAAGAGACCCAGTACTTC

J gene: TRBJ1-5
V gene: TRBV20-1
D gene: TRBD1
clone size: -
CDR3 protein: CSGQGAAREPQHF
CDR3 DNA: TGCAGTGGACAGGGGGCCGCTCGGGAGCCCCAGCATTTT

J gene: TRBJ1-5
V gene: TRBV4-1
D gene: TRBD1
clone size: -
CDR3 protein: CASSPSDRAGQPQHF
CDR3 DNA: TGCGCCAGCAGCCCGTCGGACAGGGCGGGACAGCCCCAGCATTTT

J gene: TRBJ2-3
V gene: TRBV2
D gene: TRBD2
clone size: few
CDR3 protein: CASSGLAGGPGVSDTQYF
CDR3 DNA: TGTGCCAGCAGTGGACTAGCGGGAGGGCCGGGTGTGTCAGATACGCAGTATTTT

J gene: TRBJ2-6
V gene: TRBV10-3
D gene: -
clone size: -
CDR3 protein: CAISETDSGANVLTF
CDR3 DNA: TGTGCCATCAGTGAGACAGATTCTGGGGCCAACGTCCTGACTTTC

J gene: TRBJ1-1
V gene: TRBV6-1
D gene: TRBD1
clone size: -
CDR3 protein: CASSRGATAGGAYEAFF
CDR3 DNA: TGTGCCAGCAGCCGAGGCGCGACGGCAGGGGGCGCTTATGAAGCTTTCTTT

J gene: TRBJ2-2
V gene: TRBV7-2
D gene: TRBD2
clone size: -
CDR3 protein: CASSRRGEGTGELFF
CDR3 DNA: TGTGCCAGCAGCCGCCGGGGGGAAGGCACCGGGGAGCTGTTTTTT

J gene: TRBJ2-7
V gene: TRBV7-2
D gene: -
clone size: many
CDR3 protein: CASRPTGNYEQYF
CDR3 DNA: TGTGCCAGCAGGCCTACAGGGAACTACGAGCAGTACTTC

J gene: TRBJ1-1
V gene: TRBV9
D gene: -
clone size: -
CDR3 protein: CASSVAPGGRVRTEAFF
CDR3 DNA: TGTGCCAGTAGCGTAGCTCCCGGGGGTCGAGTTAGGACTGAAGCTTTCTTT

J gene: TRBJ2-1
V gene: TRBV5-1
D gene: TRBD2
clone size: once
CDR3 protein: CASSDSGSAGEQFF
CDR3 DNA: TGCGCCAGCAGCGATAGCGGGAGCGCGGGCGAGCAGTTCTTC

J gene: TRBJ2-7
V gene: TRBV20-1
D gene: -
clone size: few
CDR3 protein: CSATGPPDEQYF
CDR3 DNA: TGCAGTGCTACTGGACCCCCCGACGAGCAGTACTTC

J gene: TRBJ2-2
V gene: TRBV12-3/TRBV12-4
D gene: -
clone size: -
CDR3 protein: CASNGGGGTGELFF
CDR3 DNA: TGTGCCAGCAATGGAGGGGGCGGCACCGGGGAGCTGTTTTTT

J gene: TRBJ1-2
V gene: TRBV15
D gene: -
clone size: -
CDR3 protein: CATSRDRENYGYTF
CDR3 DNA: TGTGCCACCAGCAGAGATCGGGAGAACTATGGCTACACCTTC